Below are 8 T cell receptor beta chains sequenced from a single sample in a study of T cell repertoires in cytomegalovirus infection (dated by TCRdb to the late 2010s). The intended sense of this specimen's treatment or condition label: in vitro stimulation with specific CMV peptide epitopes to enrich CMV-specific T cells. These receptors are not linked to any known antigen. The instrument given in TCRdb is Illumina HiSeq 1500. TCRdb reran the public reads through fastp at Q25 and MiXCR, keeping productive beta chains. Rows merge per CDR3 protein into single entries with the most common DNA and genes. This sample is represented by around 340,000 distinct CDR3 sequences; around 29% of them were singletons. The ten top clones hold 20% of the sample. This sample comprised cultured PBMCs, obtained from culture after CMV antigen stimulation. The receptors come from a human donor in good health (CMV status not recorded). Some clones in this sample may be carry-over from other donors' samples.

The rearrangement joins TRBV7-9 to TRBJ2-1; 9 nucleotides agree with TRBD1. With V trimmed by 5 bases and J by 7 bases, 0 bases remained unmatched. The germline CDR1 and CDR2 sequences are SEHNR and FQNEAQ (reference sequence). The CDR3 consists of 12 residues. The CDR3 reads CASSDRGNEQFF. The DNA of the CDR3 is TGTGCCAGCAGCGACAGGGGGAATGAGCAGTTCTTC.

The sample holds a few counts of this clonotype. The gene calls are TRBV19 and TRBJ1-6; D not certain. The V end was cut by 5 bases, the J end by 0 bases, with 8 bases between. The germline V gene has CDR1 LNHDA and CDR2 SQIVND (reference sequence). CDR3 size: 15 residues. DNA of the CDR3: TGTGCCAGTAGTTCGACGGGCTCCTATAATTCACCCCTCCACTTT. Translating gives CASSSTGSYNSPLHF.

The chain recombines TRBV7-8 with TRBJ1-5; TRBD1 might be the D (6 bases). Trimming left V 5 bases short and J 5 bases short, with 16 bases between. The germline gives CDR1 SGHVS, CDR2 FQNEAQ. This CDR3 region has 15 residues. CDR3 coding DNA: TGTGCCAGCAGCCCCCTGACAGGCACCGATCAGCCCCAGCATTTT. It encodes CASSPLTGTDQPQHF. The variable domain in full, with the rest retrieved from reference TRBV7-8 and TRBJ1-5, is GAGVSQSPRYKVAKRGQDVALRCDPISGHVSLFWYQQALGQGPEFLTYFQNEAQLDKSGLPSDRFFAERPEGSVSTLKIQRTQQEDSAVYLCASSPLTGTDQPQHFGDGTRLSIL.

This clonotype was seen a few times. The gene calls are TRBV9 and TRBJ2-3, with no clear D. The length of the CDR3 is 12 residues. Trimming took 9 bases from V and 0 from J, leaving 8 bases between them. Germline CDR1 reads SGDLS; CDR2 reads YYNGEE. This CDR3 is CATRPSTDTQYF. In DNA form, the CDR3 reads TGTGCCACCCGACCGAGCACAGATACGCAGTATTTT.

The rearrangement uses TRBV7-2 and TRBJ2-1; no firm D call. The CDR3 length is 13 residues. Germline CDR1 and CDR2: SGHTA and FQGNSA. The V and J ends lost 1 base and 6 bases respectively, with 7 bases between them. The CDR3 loop reads CASSLGPSNEQFF. The CDR3 DNA follows: TGTGCCAGCAGCTTAGGGCCTTCCAATGAGCAGTTCTTC.

The chain couples TRBV12-3 or TRBV12-4 to TRBJ1-5; tentative D call: TRBD1 (5 bases). The CDR3 has 13 amino acids. Trimming removed 6 bases from V and 7 bases from J, with 13 bases in between. The CDR3 nucleotides read TGTGCCAGCAGGGAGACGGGACGCCAGCCCCAGCATTTT. Protein: CASRETGRQPQHF.

This clonotype was picked up many times. The chain uses TRBV7-2 and TRBJ1-2, with 8 bases lining up with TRBD1. There are 17 residues in the CDR3. CDR1 and CDR2 (germline): SGHTA, FQGNSA. Unmatched junction bases numbered 15, after V lost 5 bases and J lost 4 bases. CDR3 nucleotide sequence: TGTGCCAGCAGCCTAAACTCGGGACAGGTCCCAACCTATGGCTACACCTTC. Translated: CASSLNSGQVPTYGYTF.

This rearrangement joins TRBV28 to TRBJ2-7; 9 bases are shared with TRBD1. Losses at the gene ends were 6 bases for V and 4 bases for J; bases not matched to a gene: 10. Germline-derived CDR1 and CDR2 are MDHEN and SYDVKM. The CDR3 runs to 15 residues. The CDR3, as DNA: TGTGCCAGCAGCTCCCCCCCGACAGGGGGGTACGAGCAGTACTTC. This gives the protein CASSSPPTGGYEQYF.